One sample yielded the 23 T cell receptor beta chains listed below, sequenced in a study of chemoradiotherapy in HPV16-positive cancers. Sequencing used immunoSEQ multiplex PCR; TCRdb keeps in-frame clones, though not all of them. The sample has about 39,000 clones, approximately 73% seen once. Specimen: blood, collected from a patient who underwent chemoradiotherapy. The receptor set was obtained from a human donor with HPV-associated anogenital cancer.

The rearrangement links TRBV9 to TRBJ2-1, with a weak D call TRBD2 (5 bases). V was cut by 2 bases and J by 2 bases, with 11 bases left in between. CDR1 is SGDLS and CDR2 is YYNGEE in the germline V gene. This CDR3 spans 15 amino acids. The DNA for the CDR3 is TGTGCCAGCAGCGTGAGCGGACCCCCCTACAATGAGCAGTTCTTC. This encodes CASSVSGPPYNEQFF.

The chain is built from TRBV11-2 and TRBJ2-3, with D possibly called TRBD1 or TRBD2 (5 bases each). This CDR3 has 16 residues. V gave up 3 bases and J gave up 0 bases, with 13 bases separating them. Germline V gene lookup returns CDR1 SGHAT and CDR2 FQNNGV. As DNA, the CDR3 is TGTGCCAGCAGCTTGGGGACGAATCCAAGCACAGATACGCAGTATTTT. As protein: CASSLGTNPSTDTQYF.

The genes are TRBV5-1 and TRBJ1-4; D uncertain. CDR3 length: 15 amino acids. Between the trimmed V and J ends, which lost 0 bases and 4 bases, there was a span of 10 bases. From germline, CDR1 is SGHRS and CDR2 YFSETQ. The CDR3 region is CASSLEARVNEKLFF. The CDR3 DNA follows: TGCGCCAGCAGCTTGGAGGCCCGCGTTAATGAAAAACTGTTTTTT. The full variable domain, in which reference TRBV5-1 and TRBJ1-4 provide the parts outside the CDR3, is KAGVTQTPRYLIKTRGQQVTLSCSPISGHRSVSWYQQTPGQGLQFLFEYFSETQRNKGNFPGRFSGRQFSNSRSEMNVSTLELGDSALYLCASSLEARVNEKLFFGSGTQLSVL.

The V and J genes are TRBV10-1 and TRBJ2-1; D unresolved. The CDR3 is made up of 12 amino acids. The V end was cut by 0 bases, the J end by 8 bases, with 5 bases between. Germline CDR1 reads WNHNN; CDR2 reads SYGVQD (reference sequence). The CDR3 loop reads CASSESGHEQFF. The CDR3 DNA reads TGCGCCAGCAGTGAGTCCGGACATGAGCAGTTCTTC.

This sequence joins TRBV27 and TRBJ1-1; D is undetermined. Trimming pared 4 bases from V and 0 bases from J, leaving 9 bases between. The CDR3 contains 14 residues. CDR1 and CDR2 (germline): MNHEY, SMNVEV (reference sequence). The CDR3 loop reads CASSSNNMNTEAFF. The CDR3 DNA follows: TGTGCCAGCAGTTCGAACAACATGAACACTGAAGCTTTCTTT.

The chain uses TRBV6-4 and TRBJ1-1, with 10 bases that match TRBD1. This CDR3 is 15 amino acids long. Looked up from germline, CDR1 is MRHNA and CDR2 is SNTAGT. V lost 6 bases to trimming and J lost 1 base; unmatched junction nucleotides: 5. The DNA of the CDR3 is TGTGCCAGCAGGGGACAGGGGTTGGGGAACACTGAAGCTTTCTTT. Its protein product is CASRGQGLGNTEAFF.

V and J are TRBV30 and TRBJ1-2; D remains ambiguous. The germline CDR1 and CDR2 sequences are GTSNPN and SVGIG (reference sequence). V dropped 1 base and J dropped 6 bases, with 12 bases sitting between them. The CDR3 has 13 residues. CDR3 region: CAWSEEGSDGYTF. In nucleotides, the CDR3 is TGTGCCTGGAGTGAAGAAGGGTCGGATGGCTACACCTTC.

The chain joins TRBV11-1 to TRBJ2-1, with D tentatively TRBD2 (5 bases). Germline V gives CDR1 SGHAT, CDR2 FQDESV (reference sequence). There are 15 residues in the CDR3. The V and J ends lost 4 bases and 0 bases respectively, with 10 bases between them. Written as DNA, the CDR3 is TGTGCCAGCAGCTCAAGTCGGGGCTCCTACAATGAGCAGTTCTTC. The encoded protein is CASSSSRGSYNEQFF.

The chain carries TRBV5-1 and TRBJ1-4; 10 nucleotides align to TRBD1. V shed 4 bases and J 7 bases; nucleotides not matched to a gene: 7. The CDR3 is made up of 15 amino acids. Germline values: CDR1 SGHRS, CDR2 YFSETQ. As DNA, the CDR3 is TGCGCCAGCAGCCGCCGGACAGGGGGAGGTGAAAAACTGTTTTTT. This gives the protein CASSRRTGGGEKLFF.

This clone appeared a few times. The genes are TRBV19 and TRBJ1-5; possible D gene TRBD1, 5 bases. The CDR3 contains 15 residues. V gave up 8 bases and J gave up 0 bases, with 14 bases separating them. Germline V lookup: CDR1 LNHDA, CDR2 SQIVND (reference sequence). The CDR3 region is CASRSQGDSNQPQHF. The CDR3 DNA follows: TGTGCCAGTCGATCCCAGGGAGATAGCAATCAGCCCCAGCATTTT.

CDR3 in DNA: TGTGCCAGTAGTCCACCGCGACAGGTCTCACCCCTCCACTTT. Translating it yields CASSPPRQVSPLHF. The chain combines TRBV19 with TRBJ1-6; possible D gene TRBD1, 6 bases. This CDR3 contains 14 residues. The germline V gene has CDR1 LNHDA and CDR2 SQIVND (reference sequence). V lost 5 bases and J lost 10, with 15 bases in between.

Written as DNA, the CDR3 is TGTGCCAGCAGTGGCGACAGGCATAACTATGGCTACACCTTC. The encoded protein is CASSGDRHNYGYTF. The V call is TRBV9, the J call TRBJ1-2, with D possibly being TRBD1 (6 bases). The CDR3 loop spans 14 amino acids. Germline-derived CDR1 and CDR2 are SGDLS and YYNGEE. V lost 5 bases, J lost 1 base, and 12 bases lay in between.

The gene calls are TRBV10-3 and TRBJ1-5; no reliable D call. The CDR3 totals 14 residues. Trimming shortened V by 0 bases and J by 7 bases, and 10 bases separated the two germline ends. Germline CDR1 ENHRY, CDR2 SYGVKD. CDR3 in amino acids: CAISESEAWQPQHF. For the CDR3, the DNA is TGTGCCATCAGTGAGTCGGAGGCTTGGCAGCCCCAGCATTTT.

This chain connects TRBV7-2 to TRBJ1-1; the D is unclear. The length of the CDR3 is 12 residues. Trimming stripped 1 base from V and 5 bases from J, with 5 bases between. CDR1 is SGHTA, CDR2 FQGNSA, per germline. The CDR3 region is CASSLGWTEAFF. The CDR3, as DNA: TGTGCCAGCAGCTTAGGGTGGACTGAAGCTTTCTTT.

V is TRBV29-1 and J is TRBJ1-1; maybe TRBD1 (6 bases). The CDR3 is made up of 15 amino acids. The germline V gene encodes CDR1 SQVTM and CDR2 ANQGSEA. V was pared by 3 bases and J by 3 bases, with 17 bases between. The CDR3 DNA is TGCAGCGTTGATCGGGCAGGGGATATTTACACTGAAGCTTTCTTT. Amino acids: CSVDRAGDIYTEAFF. The full variable domain, with the rest looked up from reference TRBV29-1 and TRBJ1-1, is SAVISQKPSRDICQRGTSLTIQCQVDSQVTMMFWYRQQPGQSLTLIATANQGSEATYESGFVIDKFPISRPNLTFSTLTVSNMSPEDSSIYLCSVDRAGDIYTEAFFGQGTRLTVV.

This clone showed up just once. The rearrangement uses TRBV10-3 and TRBJ2-2, with D uncertain. Trimming took off 6 bases at V and 4 bases at J, with 15 bases between the two ends. CDR3 length: 15 amino acids. Per the germline V gene, CDR1 is ENHRY and CDR2 is SYGVKD. The CDR3 reads CAISPTHQTTGELFF. In DNA, the CDR3 is TGTGCCATCAGCCCGACACATCAAACCACCGGGGAGCTGTTTTTT.

The CDR3 here is CASSSSRDTPSYEQYF. The DNA of the CDR3 is TGCGCCAGCAGCTCAAGCCGGGACACTCCCTCCTACGAGCAGTACTTC. The V call is TRBV5-1, the J call TRBJ2-7; a possible D gene is TRBD1 (6 bases). V was shortened by 3 bases and J by 0 bases, with 16 bases between the two germline ends. This CDR3 has 16 residues. Germline assignment: CDR1 SGHRS and CDR2 YFSETQ.

The V and J genes are TRBV6-1 and TRBJ1-2, with 8 bases matching TRBD1. Germline values: CDR1 MNHNS, CDR2 SASEGT. This CDR3 comprises 14 residues. The trim removed 2 bases at V and 6 bases at J, leaving 5 bases unmatched. Here the CDR3 reads CASSESQGANGYTF. The CDR3 DNA follows: TGTGCCAGCAGTGAAAGTCAGGGGGCTAATGGCTACACCTTC.

For this clone: Other DNA sequences in the same sample also yield this CDR3. The chain is built from TRBV18 and TRBJ2-5; D is uncertain. The CDR3 is made up of 11 amino acids. CDR1 and CDR2 (germline): KGHSH, LQKENI. The ends were cut back, 1 base at V and 3 bases at J, with 0 bases in the middle. The CDR3 reads CASSPQETQYF. Here the CDR3 DNA reads TGTGCCAGCTCACCACAAGAGACCCAGTACTTC.

V and J are TRBV11-2 and TRBJ2-7; the D is unclear. V gave up 3 bases and J gave up 2 bases, with 8 bases separating them. The length of the CDR3 is 13 residues. Germline V gene data show CDR1 as SGHAT and CDR2 as FQNNGV. CDR3 in DNA: TGTGCCAGCAGCTTCTCCCTAACCTACGAGCAGTACTTC. It is translated as CASSFSLTYEQYF.

The chain combines TRBV6-5 with TRBJ2-1, with 9 bases matching TRBD2. CDR3 length equals 16 residues. Trimming at V came to 2 bases and at J to 9 bases, leaving 11 bases not matched to a gene. Germline-derived CDR1 and CDR2 are MNHEY and SVGAGI. CDR3 amino acids: CASSYSMAGGPGEQFF. The CDR3, as DNA: TGTGCCAGCAGTTACAGTATGGCGGGGGGGCCCGGTGAGCAGTTCTTC.

The V call is TRBV29-1, the J call TRBJ2-7, with a possible D match to TRBD2 (6 bases). V dropped 5 bases and J dropped 3 bases, with 14 bases sitting between them. Per germline, CDR1 SQVTM and CDR2 ANQGSEA. The CDR3 is 13 amino acids. CDR3: CSVLLFGGYEQYF. CDR3 bases: TGCAGCGTTCTATTATTCGGGGGCTACGAGCAGTACTTC.

This chain joins TRBV7-8 and TRBJ2-5, with TRBD2 matching 8 bases. CDR3 size: 16 residues. The trim removed 5 bases at V and 5 bases at J, leaving 13 bases unmatched. CDR1 is SGHVS, CDR2 FQNEAQ, per germline. The CDR3 loop reads CASSLGAGGNTETQYF. The CDR3 coding sequence is TGTGCCAGCAGCCTTGGGGCGGGGGGCAATACGGAGACCCAGTACTTC.